This T cell receptor (beta chain) was retrieved from a study of T-cell memory formation after mild COVID-19. Across the study: Largely, the TCR clusters proved donor specific. Study outcomes and limitations: SARS-CoV-2 specificity was not confirmed for second-wave clones peaking on day 37.

This clonotype was counted a few times. The antigen remains undetermined. TCRdb reprocessed the 5' RACE reads with MiXCR, giving one entry per CDR3 protein. Among about 140,000 distinct CDR3 sequences listed, roughly 6.3% were seen once. Sequenced: PBMCs or a T cell subset sorted from them (not recorded which). The sequence came from an adult woman who had mild COVID-19 (a few samples of this study predate the infection). Cell type and time point are not known.

In nucleotides, the CDR3 is TGTGCCAGCAGCTTTAGGGTACTCACCGGGGAGCTGTTTTTT. It encodes CASSFRVLTGELFF. The rearrangement links TRBV11-2 to TRBJ2-2; D gene uncertain. Trimming removed 3 bases at V and 4 bases at J, with 9 bases between. This CDR3 contains 14 residues. Germline V gene lookup returns CDR1 SGHAT and CDR2 FQNNGV.